This T cell receptor (beta chain) came from a study of T cell repertoires in cytomegalovirus infection. Study background: Shared public TCR beta signatures pointed to both CMV infection and a matching HLA type. General observations from the study: HLA-C-restricted CMV-specific TCR beta clonotypes were dominant in the ex vivo response.

TCRdb called the reads again in MiXCR, with one record for every CDR3 protein. Counted here are hundreds of thousands of distinct CDR3 sequences, roughly 16% occurring once; the ten biggest clones make up around 12%. Regarding this clonotype: Antigen: not known.

V lost 0 bases and J 6 bases, leaving 12 bases between the germline ends. There are 15 residues in the CDR3. CDR1 and CDR2 (germline): DFQATT, SNEGSKA (reference sequence). Sequencing was performed on PBMCs. The chain carries TRBV20-1 and TRBJ1-6; D gene unclear. The source is a human donor in good health (CMV status not recorded). Some clones in this sample may be carry-over from other donors' samples. CDR3 nucleotides: TGCAGTGCTAGAGATGAGGCAGATAGTAATTCACCCCTCCACTTT. It specifies CSARDEADSNSPLHF.